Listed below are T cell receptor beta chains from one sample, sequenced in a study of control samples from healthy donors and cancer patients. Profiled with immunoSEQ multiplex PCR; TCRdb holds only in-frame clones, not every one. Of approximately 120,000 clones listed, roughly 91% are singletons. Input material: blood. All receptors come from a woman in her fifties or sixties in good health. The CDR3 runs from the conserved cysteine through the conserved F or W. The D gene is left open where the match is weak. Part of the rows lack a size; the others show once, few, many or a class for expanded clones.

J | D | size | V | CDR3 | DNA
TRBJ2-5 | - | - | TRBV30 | CAWSVGETQYF | TGTGCCTGGAGTGTAGGAGAGACCCAGTACTTC
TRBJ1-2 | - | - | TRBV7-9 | CASSLEGAGGYTF | TGTGCCAGCAGCTTAGAAGGGGCTGGTGGCTACACCTTC
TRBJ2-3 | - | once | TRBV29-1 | CSVDQTPTYF | TGCAGCGTTGATCAAACCCCCACGTATTTT
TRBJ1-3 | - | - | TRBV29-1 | CSVPGAGNTIYF | TGCAGCGTGCCGGGGGCTGGAAACACCATATATTTT
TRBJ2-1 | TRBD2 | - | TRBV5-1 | CASSLAGEYNEQFF | TGCGCCAGCAGCTTAGCGGGGGAGTACAATGAGCAGTTCTTC
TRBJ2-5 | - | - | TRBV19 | CATRDGGQRAQYF | TGTGCCACCAGAGATGGGGGGCAAAGGGCCCAGTACTTC
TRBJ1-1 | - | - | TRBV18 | CASSLGSGSTTEAFF | TGTGCCAGCTCACTAGGTTCAGGGTCGACGACTGAAGCTTTCTTT
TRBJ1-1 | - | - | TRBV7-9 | CASSDGQTVEAFF | TGTGCCAGCAGCGACGGACAGACAGTTGAAGCTTTCTTT
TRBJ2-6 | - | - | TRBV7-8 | CASSPGQSGANVLTF | TGTGCCAGCAGCCCAGGACAGTCTGGGGCCAACGTCCTGACTTTC
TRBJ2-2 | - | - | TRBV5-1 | CASSLGHRDTNTGELFF | TGCGCCAGCAGCTTGGGGCACCGGGACACGAACACCGGGGAGCTGTTTTTT
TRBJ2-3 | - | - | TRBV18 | CASSPPGGGTDTQYF | TGTGCCAGCTCACCTCCCGGTGGCGGCACAGATACGCAGTATTTT
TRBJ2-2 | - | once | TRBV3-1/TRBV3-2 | CASSQVSVGGELFF | TGTGCCAGCAGCCAAGTTTCCGTGGGCGGGGAGCTGTTTTTT
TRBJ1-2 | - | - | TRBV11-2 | CASSFVQAPYGYTF | TGTGCCAGCAGCTTTGTTCAGGCTCCCTATGGCTACACCTTC
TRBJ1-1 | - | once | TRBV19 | CASSIWGGTEAFF | TGTGCCAGTAGTATTTGGGGGGGAACTGAAGCTTTCTTT
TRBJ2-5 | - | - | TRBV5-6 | CASSYPRDILIQETQYF | TGTGCCAGCAGCTACCCCCGGGACATACTAATACAAGAGACCCAGTACTTC
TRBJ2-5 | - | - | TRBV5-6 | CASSPGPQETQYF | TGTGCCAGCAGCCCGGGACCTCAAGAGACCCAGTACTTC
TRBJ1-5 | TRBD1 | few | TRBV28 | CASRSAGTGVNQPQHF | TGTGCCAGCAGGTCAGCGGGGACAGGGGTCAATCAGCCCCAGCATTTT
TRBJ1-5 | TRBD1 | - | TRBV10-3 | CAISDPPGGLNQPQHF | TGTGCCATCAGTGACCCTCCAGGGGGACTGAATCAGCCCCAGCATTTT
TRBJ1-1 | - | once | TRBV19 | CASSPQSLGTEAFF | TGTGCCAGTAGTCCTCAAAGCTTAGGCACTGAAGCTTTCTTT
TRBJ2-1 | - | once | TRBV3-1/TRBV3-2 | CASSVPGRADPYNEQFF | TGTGCCAGCAGCGTTCCCGGCAGGGCAGATCCCTACAATGAGCAGTTCTTC
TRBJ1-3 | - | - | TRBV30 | CASYRVTGGNTIYF | TGTGCCAGCTACAGGGTTACGGGTGGAAACACCATATATTTT
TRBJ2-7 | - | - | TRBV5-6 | CASSSGTGEQYF | TGTGCCAGCAGTTCGGGGACTGGCGAGCAGTACTTC
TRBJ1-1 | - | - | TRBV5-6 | CASSDPGQDNTEAFF | TGTGCCAGCAGTGACCCGGGACAAGATAACACTGAAGCTTTCTTT